The rows below give T cell receptor beta chains drawn from one sample of a study of blood T cell repertoires in COVID-19. The method was immunoSEQ multiplex PCR; TCRdb's version includes in-frame clones alone and lacks a portion of them. The data hold about 130,000 clones, with 65% to 85% observed a single time. Sequencing was performed on peripheral blood. These receptors were taken from a man in his sixties or seventies with acute or convalescent COVID-19. CDR3s include the opening cysteine and the closing phenylalanine or tryptophan. The order of the fields is V gene, clone size, CDR3 length, J gene, D gene, CDR3 DNA, CDR3 protein. A D gene is named only where the DNA matches it firmly. Expanded clones are given a class, and other clones once, few, many or no size at all.

>TRBV6-2/TRBV6-3|few|13|TRBJ1-1|TRBD1
TGTGCCAGCAGCCCCACAGGGGGCCCTGAAGCTTTCTTT
CASSPTGGPEAFF
>TRBV2|once|15|TRBJ1-2|.
TGTGCCAGCAATAAGTTGGAGGGACGTCCTTATGGCTACACCTTC
CASNKLEGRPYGYTF
>TRBV19|.|15|TRBJ2-2|TRBD1
TGTGCCAGTAGTCCCACAGGGGGCTACACCGGGGAGCTGTTTTTT
CASSPTGGYTGELFF
>TRBV7-3|.|15|TRBJ2-3|.
TGTGCCAGCAGCACTTCGGACAGCCCCTCGGATACGCAGTATTTT
CASSTSDSPSDTQYF
>TRBV5-1|.|13|TRBJ1-3|.
TGCGCCAGCAGCCCTAACTCTGGAAACACCATATATTTT
CASSPNSGNTIYF
>TRBV5-1|.|16|TRBJ1-1|TRBD1
TGCGCCAGCAGCTTGGGCACCGGGACAGGGGACACTGAAGCTTTCTTT
CASSLGTGTGDTEAFF
>TRBV2|.|13|TRBJ2-5|.
TGTGCCAGCAGTGGACTAGATTGGGGGACCCAGTACTTC
CASSGLDWGTQYF
>TRBV7-6|.|15|TRBJ2-5|TRBD1
TGTGCCAGCAGCCCAAAAACAGGGGTCTGGGAGACCCAGTACTTC
CASSPKTGVWETQYF
>TRBV5-6|.|15|TRBJ2-5|TRBD1
TGTGCCAGCAGCTTTGGACAGGGGGCTGAGGAGACCCAGTACTTC
CASSFGQGAEETQYF
>TRBV3-1/TRBV3-2|.|15|TRBJ2-3|.
TGTGCCAGCAGCCAAATGGGCGGGGGCACAGATACGCAGTATTTT
CASSQMGGGTDTQYF
>TRBV9|.|15|TRBJ2-2|TRBD1
TGTGCCAGCACCGTCGGGACAGGGCACACCGGGGAGCTGTTTTTT
CASTVGTGHTGELFF
>TRBV28|.|16|TRBJ2-3|.
TGTGCCAGCAGTCATGGGACCGGGGGATTCACAGATACGCAGTATTTT
CASSHGTGGFTDTQYF
>TRBV5-1|.|15|TRBJ1-2|.
TGCGCCAGCAGCTTGGAACTCGGGCCCCAGGGTGGCTACACCTTC
CASSLELGPQGGYTF
>TRBV7-2|.|16|TRBJ2-5|.
TGTGCCAGCAGCTTAGCCTCGGCAGGGGGGATAAAGACCCAGTACTTC
CASSLASAGGIKTQYF
>TRBV2|.|12|TRBJ1-2|TRBD1
TGTGCCAGCACCGGGACAGGGCATGGCTACACCTTC
CASTGTGHGYTF
>TRBV5-1|.|13|TRBJ2-5|TRBD1
TGCGCCAGCAGCCGGACAGGGGAGGAGACCCAGTACTTC
CASSRTGEETQYF
>TRBV5-8|.|18|TRBJ2-4|TRBD2
TGTGCCAGCAGTTCTGCCGGGACTAGCGGGGGTGCCAAAAACATTCAGTACTTC
CASSSAGTSGGAKNIQYF
>TRBV6-5|few|14|TRBJ1-1|.
TGTGCCAGCAGTTACTTCGGGGGGCTTGGTGAAGCTTTCTTT
CASSYFGGLGEAFF
>TRBV20-1|.|11|TRBJ1-1|.
TGCAGTGCTAGACAGAACACTGAAGCTTTCTTT
CSARQNTEAFF
>TRBV12-3/TRBV12-4|.|13|TRBJ2-7|.
TGTGCCAGCAGTTTGATGCGGGGCCACGAGCAGTACTTC
CASSLMRGHEQYF
>TRBV2|.|14|TRBJ2-5|TRBD2
TGTGCCAGCAAAAGACTAGCTAACCAAGAGACCCAGTACTTC
CASKRLANQETQYF
>TRBV6-5|few|10|TRBJ1-1|.
TGTGCCACCCGGGTTATCGAAGCTTTCTTT
CATRVIEAFF
>TRBV2|.|15|TRBJ1-6|TRBD1
TGTGCCAGCAGTGAAGCGGGACAGGGCAATTCACCCCTCCACTTT
CASSEAGQGNSPLHF
>TRBV3-1/TRBV3-2|.|17|TRBJ2-6|TRBD1
TGTGCCAGCAGCGGACAGGCGCTATACTCTGGGGCCAACGTCCTGACTTTC
CASSGQALYSGANVLTF
>TRBV18|.|13|TRBJ1-2|.
TGTGCCAGCTCCGTCGATCGGAACTATGGCTACACCTTC
CASSVDRNYGYTF
>TRBV28|.|15|TRBJ1-6|.
TGTGCCAGCAGTTTCAGGCAGGGTGATAATTCACCCCTCCACTTT
CASSFRQGDNSPLHF